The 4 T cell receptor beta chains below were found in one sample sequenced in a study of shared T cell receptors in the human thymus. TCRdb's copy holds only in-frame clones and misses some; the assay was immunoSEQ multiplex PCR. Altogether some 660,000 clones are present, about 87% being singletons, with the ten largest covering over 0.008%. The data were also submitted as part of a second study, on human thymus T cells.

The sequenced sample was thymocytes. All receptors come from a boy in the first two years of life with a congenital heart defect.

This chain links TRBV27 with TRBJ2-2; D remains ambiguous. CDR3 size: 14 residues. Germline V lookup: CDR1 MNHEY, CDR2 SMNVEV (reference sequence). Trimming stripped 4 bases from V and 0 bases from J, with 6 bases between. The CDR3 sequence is CASSSRANTGELFF. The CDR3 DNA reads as TGTGCCAGCAGTTCCCGGGCGAACACCGGGGAGCTGTTTTTT.

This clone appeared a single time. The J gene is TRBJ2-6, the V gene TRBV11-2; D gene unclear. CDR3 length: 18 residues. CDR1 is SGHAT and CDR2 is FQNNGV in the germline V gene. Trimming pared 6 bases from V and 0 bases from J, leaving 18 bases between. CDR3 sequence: CASSPGPRLFSGANVLTF. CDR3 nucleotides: TGTGCCAGCAGTCCGGGTCCTAGATTATTCTCTGGGGCCAACGTCCTGACTTTC.

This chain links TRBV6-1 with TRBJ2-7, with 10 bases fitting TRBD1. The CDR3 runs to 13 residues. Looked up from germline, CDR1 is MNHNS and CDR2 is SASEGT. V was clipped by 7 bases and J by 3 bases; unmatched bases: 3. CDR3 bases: TGTGCCAGCACGCGGGACAGGGGCTACGAGCAGTACTTC. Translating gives CASTRDRGYEQYF.

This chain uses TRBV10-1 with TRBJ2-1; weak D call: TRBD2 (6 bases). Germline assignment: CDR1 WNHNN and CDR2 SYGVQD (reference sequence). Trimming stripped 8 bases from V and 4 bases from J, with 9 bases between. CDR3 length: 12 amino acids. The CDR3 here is CASGTDYNEQFF. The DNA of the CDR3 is TGCGCCAGCGGGACTGATTACAATGAGCAGTTCTTC.